A single sample is the source of the 2 T cell receptor beta chains below, sequenced in a study of blood T cell repertoires in COVID-19. Produced via immunoSEQ multiplex PCR; TCRdb's table is partial and in-frame only. The table lists fewer than 300,000 clones, about 76% of them singletons, with around 2.9% in the top ten. The specimen sequenced was peripheral blood. The receptor set was obtained from a woman aged 55-69 years with active or convalescent COVID-19.

V is TRBV7-9 and J is TRBJ1-6; the match to TRBD1 covers 9 bases. Unmatched junction bases numbered 8, after V lost 5 bases and J lost 9 bases. There are 15 residues in the CDR3. CDR1 and CDR2 (germline): SEHNR, FQNEAQ (reference sequence). The DNA for the CDR3 is TGTGCCAGCAGCGACGGGACAGGGACAGGTTCACCCCTCCACTTT. Translating gives CASSDGTGTGSPLHF.

The chain has TRBV5-6 and TRBJ1-5; 9 nucleotides align to TRBD1. Per germline, CDR1 SGHDT and CDR2 YYEEEE. The CDR3 is 16 residues long. Losses at the gene ends were 0 bases for V and 0 bases for J; bases not matched to a gene: 1. The chain's CDR3 is CASSLGTGDSNQPQHF. The DNA of the CDR3 is TGTGCCAGCAGCTTGGGGACAGGGGATAGCAATCAGCCCCAGCATTTT.